One and the same sample provided the 8 T cell receptor beta chains below, sequenced in a study of monozygotic twins with inflammatory bowel disease. Reprocessing the 5' RACE reads, TCRdb reports a single entry for every CDR3 protein and omits DNA. The listing records over 150,000 distinct CDR3 sequences. Material: blood. These receptors all stem from a human donor with ulcerative colitis or Crohn's disease, or a healthy co-twin of an affected twin (not recorded which).

V and J are TRBV18 and TRBJ2-3. This CDR3 spans 16 amino acids. Per germline, CDR1 KGHSH and CDR2 LQKENI. The CDR3 region is CASSSYTKAGTDTQYF.

The chain joins TRBV27 to TRBJ1-1. CDR1 and CDR2 from the germline V gene are MNHEY and SMNVEV (reference sequence). This CDR3 spans 16 amino acids. Here the CDR3 reads CASSLHRKSMNTEAFF.

The V gene is TRBV20-1, the J gene TRBJ2-3; TCRdb calls TRBD2, which cannot be checked without DNA. Germline CDR1 DFQATT, CDR2 SNEGSKA (reference sequence). The CDR3 runs 16 residues. This CDR3 is CSASGGASGGTDTQYF.

This sequence joins TRBV7-2 and TRBJ2-7; TCRdb's D call, TRBD2, is unchecked because there is no DNA. The germline gives CDR1 SGHTA, CDR2 FQGNSA. The CDR3 loop spans 16 amino acids. CDR3 sequence reads: CASSLSRSGGEFEQYF.

The rearrangement uses TRBV20-1 and TRBJ2-5; the D gene TCRdb calls, TRBD1, cannot be checked with no DNA. Germline CDR1 and CDR2: DFQATT and SNEGSKA (reference sequence). The length of the CDR3 is 15 residues. The CDR3 region is CSARRATGTQETQYF.

The J gene is TRBJ1-5, the V gene TRBV6-1; as DNA is missing, the TRBD1 call by TCRdb cannot be tested. The germline V gene has CDR1 MNHNS and CDR2 SASEGT. The CDR3 is made up of 15 amino acids. The CDR3 reads CASSESRGAVQPQHF.

The chain uses TRBV15 and TRBJ2-2; the TRBD2 assignment by TCRdb is unverifiable without DNA. Per germline, CDR1 LNHNV and CDR2 YYDKDF (reference sequence). The CDR3 spans 14 residues. CDR3 amino acids: CATSRAIGPGELFF. Full variable domain (outside the CDR3, taken from reference TRBV15 and TRBJ2-2): DAMVIQNPRYQVTQFGKPVTLSCSQTLNHNVMYWYQQKSSQAPKLLFHYYDKDFNNEADTPDNFQSRRPNTSFCFLDIRSPGLGDTAMYLCATSRAIGPGELFFGEGSRLTVL.

This chain joins TRBV11-1 and TRBJ2-3. The CDR3 loop spans 13 amino acids. In germline, CDR1 is SGHAT, CDR2 FQDESV (reference sequence). CDR3: CASSLALRDTQYF.